This TCR beta chain was sequenced for a study of beta chain features in type 1 diabetes. Of the isolated RNA, all was reverse transcribed, and so the sequenced material was expressed TCRB transcripts. TCRdb keeps only in-frame clones here, not all; method: immunoSEQ multiplex PCR. Of 350,000 to 450,000 clones detected, about 15% appear once; the ten largest clones hold under 0.02%. In its sample, this clone was seen a few times. One end of the junction varies from germline; a read error may be responsible. The germline V gene encodes CDR1 SEHNR and CDR2 FQNEAQ (reference sequence). This CDR3 spans 15 amino acids.

Sequences were obtained from naive CD4+ T cells from blood. The source is a woman between 18 and 29 years old in good health. V and J are TRBV7-9 and TRBJ1-4, with D possibly TRBD1 on 6 matching bases. DNA of the CDR3: TGTGCCAGCAATCTAAAGGGACAACCTAACGAAAAACTGTTTTTT. It codes for CASNLKGQPNEKLFF.